A single T cell receptor beta chain is shown here with its context. The sample originates from a study of control samples from healthy donors and cancer patients. Trimming left V 1 base short and J 2 bases short, with 12 bases between. Germline V CDR1 and CDR2: SGHAT, FQNNGV. This CDR3 is built from 15 residues. Sequenced by immunoSEQ multiplex PCR; TCRdb stores in-frame clones only, minus some. Of tens of thousands of clones in the sample, approximately 82% were seen once. The J gene is TRBJ2-7, the V gene TRBV11-2; D is uncertain. Sequenced: blood. The sequence was obtained from a woman aged 55 to 70 in good health. The CDR3 DNA follows: TGTGCCAGCAGCTTAGGGGGTCCCGGTGCCTACGAGCAGTACTTC. This translates into CASSLGGPGAYEQYF.